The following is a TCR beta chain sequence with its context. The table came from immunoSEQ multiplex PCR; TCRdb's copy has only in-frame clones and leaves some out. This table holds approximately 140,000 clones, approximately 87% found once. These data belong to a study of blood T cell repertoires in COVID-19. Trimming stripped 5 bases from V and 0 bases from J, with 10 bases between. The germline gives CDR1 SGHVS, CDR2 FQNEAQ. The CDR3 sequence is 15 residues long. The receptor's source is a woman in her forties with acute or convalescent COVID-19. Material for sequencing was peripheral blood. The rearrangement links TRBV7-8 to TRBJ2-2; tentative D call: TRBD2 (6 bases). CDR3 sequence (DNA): TGTGCCAGCAGCCCGGGGGTTACGAACACCGGGGAGCTGTTTTTT. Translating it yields CASSPGVTNTGELFF.